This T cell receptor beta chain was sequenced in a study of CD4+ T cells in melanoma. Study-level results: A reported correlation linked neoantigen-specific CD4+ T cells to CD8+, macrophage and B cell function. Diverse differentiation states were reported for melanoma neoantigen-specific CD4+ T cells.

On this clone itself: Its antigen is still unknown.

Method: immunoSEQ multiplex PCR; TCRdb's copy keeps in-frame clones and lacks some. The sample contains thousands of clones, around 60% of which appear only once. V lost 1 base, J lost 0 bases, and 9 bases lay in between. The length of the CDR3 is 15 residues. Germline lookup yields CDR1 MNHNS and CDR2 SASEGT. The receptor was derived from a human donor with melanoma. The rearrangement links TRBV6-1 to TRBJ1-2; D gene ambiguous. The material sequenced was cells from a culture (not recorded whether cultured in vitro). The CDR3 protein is CASSEGVVANYGYTF. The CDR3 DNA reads TGTGCCAGCAGTGAAGGGGTCGTTGCTAACTATGGCTACACCTTC.